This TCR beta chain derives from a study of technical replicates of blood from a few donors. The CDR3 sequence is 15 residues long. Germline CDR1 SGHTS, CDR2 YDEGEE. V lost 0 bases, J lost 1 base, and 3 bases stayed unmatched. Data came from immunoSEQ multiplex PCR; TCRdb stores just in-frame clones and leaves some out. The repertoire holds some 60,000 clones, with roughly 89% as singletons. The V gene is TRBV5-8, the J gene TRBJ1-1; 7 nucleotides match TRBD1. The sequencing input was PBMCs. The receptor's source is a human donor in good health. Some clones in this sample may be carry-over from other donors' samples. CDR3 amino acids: CASSLEGQRNTEAFF. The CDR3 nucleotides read TGTGCCAGCAGCTTGGAGGGACAGCGGAACACTGAAGCTTTCTTT.